Detailed here is one TCR beta chain. This entry comes from a study of blood T cell repertoires in COVID-19. Turning to the study itself: Nucleic acid was either cDNA or gDNA, and it came from T cells, B-cell-depleted T cells, or PBMCs.

Germline-derived CDR1 and CDR2 are LGHNA and YNFKEQ. The CDR3 totals 15 residues. The junction had 2 bases not matched to a gene; V was cut back by 3 bases and J by 3 bases. Sequenced by immunoSEQ multiplex PCR; TCRdb stores in-frame clones only, minus some. The sample includes 220,000 or so clones, around 87% of them seen just once. This chain uses TRBV4-2 with TRBJ1-5; TRBD1 matches 10 bases. The sequence was collected from a woman aged 18 to 35 in a cohort exposed to, infected with or recovered from COVID-19 (not recorded which). The sequenced sample consisted of PBMCs or T cells enriched from blood (not recorded which). CDR3 DNA sequence: TGTGCCAGCAGCCACGGACAGGGGGACAATCAGCCCCAGCATTTT. It yields the protein CASSHGQGDNQPQHF.